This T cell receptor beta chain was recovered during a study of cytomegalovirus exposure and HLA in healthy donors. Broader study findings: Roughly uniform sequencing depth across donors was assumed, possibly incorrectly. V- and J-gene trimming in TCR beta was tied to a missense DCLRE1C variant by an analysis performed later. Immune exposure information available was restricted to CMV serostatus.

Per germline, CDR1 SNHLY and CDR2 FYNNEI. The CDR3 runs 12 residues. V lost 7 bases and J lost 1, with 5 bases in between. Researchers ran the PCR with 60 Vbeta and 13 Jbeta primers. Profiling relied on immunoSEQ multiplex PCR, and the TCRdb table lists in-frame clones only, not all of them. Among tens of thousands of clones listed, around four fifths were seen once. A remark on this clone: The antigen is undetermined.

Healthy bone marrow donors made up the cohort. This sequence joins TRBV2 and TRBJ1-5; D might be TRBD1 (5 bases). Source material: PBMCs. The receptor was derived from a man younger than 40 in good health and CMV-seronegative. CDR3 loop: CASKGSNQPQHF. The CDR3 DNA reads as TGTGCCAGCAAGGGGAGCAATCAGCCCCAGCATTTT.